These 27 T cell receptor beta chains were all obtained from the same sample, sequenced in a study of cytomegalovirus exposure and HLA in healthy donors. Researchers ran the PCR with 60 Vbeta and 13 Jbeta primers. TCRdb's table, derived via immunoSEQ multiplex PCR, lists solely in-frame clones and lacks some. The sample has 210,000 or so clones; around 80% are singletons. Sequencing was carried out using PBMCs. These receptors originate from a woman aged 55-70 years in good health and CMV-seropositive.

V is TRBV4-3 and J is TRBJ1-2; maybe TRBD1 (6 bases). This CDR3 is 15 amino acids long. The V end lost 2 bases, the J end lost 2 bases, and 12 bases lay between the germline ends. Germline V lookup: CDR1 LGHNA, CDR2 YSLEER. The CDR3 DNA sequence: TGCGCCAGCAGCCAACAGGGGTGGGAGAACTATGGCTACACCTTC. Translating gives CASSQQGWENYGYTF.

The table lists this clone with a count of one. The chain combines TRBV30 with TRBJ1-5; D call uncertain. The germline CDR1 and CDR2 sequences are GTSNPN and SVGIG (reference sequence). There are 13 residues in the CDR3. V shed 2 bases and J shed 3 bases, with 8 bases lying between them. DNA for the CDR3: TGTGCCTGGAGTACTACCAACAATCAGCCCCAGCATTTT. Amino acids: CAWSTTNNQPQHF.

This sequence joins TRBV13 and TRBJ2-7; 8 bases match TRBD1. The length of the CDR3 is 14 residues. Germline V gene sequence: CDR1 PRHDT, CDR2 FYEKMQ (reference sequence). The V gene end was trimmed by 6 bases and the J gene end by 2 bases; junction bases not matched to a gene: 6. Here the CDR3 reads CASRHGQGTYEQYF. For the CDR3, the DNA is TGTGCCAGCAGACACGGACAGGGAACCTACGAGCAGTACTTC.

This clone appeared once. A junction boundary mismatches the germline segment, possibly from a read error. J is TRBJ2-7 and V is TRBV2; D perhaps matches TRBD2 (7 bases). CDR3 length equals 17 residues. The germline V gene has CDR1 SNHLY and CDR2 FYNNEI. The CDR3 reads CASREGGGWGGSYEQYF. CDR3 coding DNA: TGTGCCAGCAGGGAAGGGGGGGGATGGGGGGGCTCCTACGAGCAGTACTTC.

The chain links TRBV19 to TRBJ1-2; 12 nucleotides line up with TRBD1. Germline V CDR1 and CDR2: LNHDA, SQIVND (reference sequence). The J segment lost 7 bases and the V segment lost 6 bases, leaving 6 bases of the junction unmatched. The CDR3 length is 14 residues. CDR3 loop: CASRTGTGGSGYTF. The CDR3 DNA reads as TGTGCCAGTAGAACCGGGACAGGGGGCTCTGGCTACACCTTC.

The chain carries TRBV5-1 and TRBJ2-2; D ambiguous. From germline, CDR1 is SGHRS and CDR2 YFSETQ. CDR3 length: 13 residues. The ends were cut back, 0 bases at V and 8 bases at J, with 8 bases in the middle. The CDR3 loop is CASSLGYSGELFF. DNA for the CDR3: TGCGCCAGCAGCTTGGGCTATTCGGGGGAGCTGTTTTTT.

The V gene is TRBV30, the J gene TRBJ2-5; TRBD2 agrees at 8 bases. Trimming removed 4 bases from V and 5 bases from J; junction bases left unmatched: 9. The CDR3 is 14 amino acids. Per germline, CDR1 GTSNPN and CDR2 SVGIG (reference sequence). The CDR3 nucleotides read TGTGCCTGGAAAAACGGGAGGGCCCGGGAGACCCAGTACTTC. This translates into CAWKNGRARETQYF. Looking up the rest from reference TRBV30 and TRBJ2-5 gives the full variable domain: SQTIHQWPATLVQPVGSPLSLECTVEGTSNPNLYWYRQAAGRGLQLLFYSVGIGQISSEVPQNLSASRPQDRQFILSSKKLLLSDSGFYLCAWKNGRARETQYFGPGTRLLVL.

This clone was detected once. The chain couples TRBV4-3 to TRBJ2-1, with D uncertain. Germline CDR1 and CDR2: LGHNA and YSLEER. Trimming removed 1 base from V and 0 bases from J, with 13 bases in between. This CDR3 comprises 17 residues. The CDR3 protein is CASSQVFSRYSYNEQFF. In DNA, the CDR3 is TGCGCCAGCAGCCAAGTATTCTCGCGATACTCCTACAATGAGCAGTTCTTC.

The gene calls are TRBV9 and TRBJ1-6, with TRBD1 matching over 7 bases. The trim removed 4 bases at V and 10 bases at J, leaving 8 bases unmatched. This CDR3 comprises 14 residues. Germline loops: CDR1 SGDLS, CDR2 YYNGEE. The CDR3 nucleotides are TGTGCCAGCAGCACCCGACAGGGTGGCTCACCCCTCCACTTT. It specifies CASSTRQGGSPLHF.

The chain links TRBV10-1 to TRBJ1-1; D gene unclear. The CDR3 covers 13 residues. In germline, CDR1 is WNHNN, CDR2 SYGVQD (reference sequence). V was pared by 3 bases and J by 1 base, with 6 bases between. The CDR3 DNA follows: TGCGCCAGCAGTGACGAGAAGAACACTGAAGCTTTCTTT. Residues: CASSDEKNTEAFF.

V and J are TRBV28 and TRBJ1-2; 7 bases match TRBD1. Trimming removed 6 bases from V and 6 bases from J; junction bases left unmatched: 7. CDR3 length: 13 residues. Germline loops: CDR1 MDHEN, CDR2 SYDVKM. CDR3 residues: CASRRTGSDGYTF. DNA for the CDR3: TGTGCCAGCAGGCGGACAGGCTCTGATGGCTACACCTTC.

Here the CDR3 reads CAIKFGTGPGYGYTF. CDR3 DNA sequence: TGTGCCATCAAATTCGGGACAGGACCGGGGTATGGCTACACCTTC. This chain links TRBV10-3 with TRBJ1-2; 8 bases map to TRBD1. This CDR3 comprises 15 residues. The germline CDR1 and CDR2 sequences are ENHRY and SYGVKD. V lost 7 bases, J lost 5 bases, and 12 bases stayed unmatched.

This chain uses TRBV11-2 with TRBJ2-4; the match to TRBD2 covers 7 bases. The CDR3 loop spans 17 amino acids. Trimming at V came to 1 base and at J to 2 bases, leaving 8 bases not matched to a gene. CDR1 is SGHAT, CDR2 FQNNGV, per germline. This chain's CDR3 is CASSLGWREWSKNIQYF. CDR3 coding DNA: TGTGCCAGCAGCTTAGGGTGGCGGGAGTGGTCCAAAAACATTCAGTACTTC. Drawing the rest from reference TRBV11-2 and TRBJ2-4, the complete variable domain is EAGVAQSPRYKIIEKRQSVAFWCNPISGHATLYWYQQILGQGPKLLIQFQNNGVVDDSQLPKDRFSAERLKGVDSTLKIQPAKLEDSAVYLCASSLGWREWSKNIQYFGAGTRLSVL.

This clone was detected a few times. V is TRBV7-8 and J is TRBJ2-7, with TRBD2 matching over 9 bases. The V and J ends lost 1 base and 3 bases, in that order; junction bases with no gene match: 4. The CDR3 is 15 residues long. Germline V gene data show CDR1 as SGHVS and CDR2 as FQNEAQ. The CDR3 region is CASSLVASGDYEQYF. CDR3 sequence (DNA): TGTGCCAGCAGCTTAGTGGCTAGCGGGGACTACGAGCAGTACTTC.

V is TRBV5-1 and J is TRBJ1-2, with TRBD1 identical over 9 bases. The CDR3 contains 14 residues. Per the germline V gene, CDR1 is SGHRS and CDR2 is YFSETQ. Trimming at V came to 4 bases and at J to 8 bases, leaving 9 bases not matched to a gene. Here the CDR3 DNA reads TGCGCCAGCAGCCCAATGGACAGGGGTTGGGGCTACACCTTC. Its translation: CASSPMDRGWGYTF.

This clone is a singleton in its sample. In DNA form, the CDR3 reads TGCGCCAGCAGCTCAACAGGGGTTTCTGGAAACACCATATATTTT. This encodes CASSSTGVSGNTIYF. The rearrangement joins TRBV5-1 to TRBJ1-3; 7 bases map to TRBD1. The V gene end was trimmed by 3 bases and the J gene end by 1 base; junction bases not matched to a gene: 4. Looked up from germline, CDR1 is SGHRS and CDR2 is YFSETQ. The CDR3 is 15 residues long.

This sequence joins TRBV6-1 and TRBJ1-3, with 8 bases matching TRBD1. CDR3 length: 14 amino acids. In germline, CDR1 is MNHNS, CDR2 SASEGT. V shed 4 bases and J 3 bases; nucleotides not matched to a gene: 2. The CDR3 protein is CASSGQGFGNTIYF. CDR3 DNA: TGTGCCAGCAGTGGACAGGGGTTTGGAAACACCATATATTTT.

The V call is TRBV2, the J call TRBJ2-7, with a tentative D call TRBD1 (5 bases). The CDR3 sequence is 12 residues long. With 5 bases removed from V and 5 bases from J, the gap between germline ends came to 10 bases. Germline CDR1 is SNHLY and CDR2 is FYNNEI. Here the CDR3 reads CASSIGRDEQYF. CDR3 bases: TGTGCCAGCAGTATAGGCAGGGACGAGCAGTACTTC.

A single count supports this clone. The rearrangement links TRBV19 to TRBJ2-7; 8 nucleotides match TRBD2. Trimming at V came to 0 bases and at J to 5 bases, leaving 9 bases not matched to a gene. The CDR3 is 16 amino acids. Germline values: CDR1 LNHDA, CDR2 SQIVND (reference sequence). CDR3 region: CASSIDYPGLGDEQYF. In DNA, the CDR3 is TGTGCCAGTAGTATAGACTATCCGGGACTAGGGGACGAGCAGTACTTC.

This chain connects TRBV5-5 to TRBJ1-1, with a possible D match to TRBD1 (5 bases). Trimming removed 2 bases from V and 11 bases from J, with 16 bases in between. The CDR3 totals 13 residues. CDR1 and CDR2 (germline): SGHKS, YYEKEE (reference sequence). CDR3 sequence reads: CASSFDSGVRAFF. CDR3 nucleotide sequence: TGTGCCAGCAGCTTTGATTCGGGGGTCAGGGCTTTCTTT.

This chain connects TRBV2 to TRBJ2-5; TRBD2 matches at 8 bases. The end of the DNA fits TRBJ2-7 better, so the J call may be wrong. This CDR3 is built from 13 residues. CDR1 is SNHLY and CDR2 is FYNNEI in the germline V gene. In nucleotides, the CDR3 is TGTGCCAGCTCGGGACTAGTCGCTTACGAGCAGTACTTC. The encoded protein is CASSGLVAYEQYF.

CDR3 residues: CASSYRGNQPQHF. CDR3 nucleotide sequence: TGTGCCAGCAGTTACAGGGGAAATCAGCCCCAGCATTTT. This chain links TRBV28 with TRBJ1-5; TRBD1 matches 7 bases. The CDR3 covers 13 residues. Trimming took 4 bases from V and 4 from J; bases not matched to a gene: 1. Germline CDR1 reads MDHEN; CDR2 reads SYDVKM.

The chain uses TRBV4-1 and TRBJ2-5; maybe TRBD1 (5 bases). Trimming left V 4 bases short and J 5 bases short, with 20 bases between. Germline assignment: CDR1 MGHRA and CDR2 YSYEKL. The CDR3 loop spans 16 amino acids. The CDR3 nucleotides are TGCGCCAGCAGCCGGCCGTGGGGCTCCCAAAGGGAGACCCAGTACTTC. It yields the protein CASSRPWGSQRETQYF.

This rearrangement joins TRBV28 to TRBJ2-7, with TRBD1 matching 7 bases. The germline V gene encodes CDR1 MDHEN and CDR2 SYDVKM. The V and J ends lost 4 bases and 3 bases, in that order; junction bases with no gene match: 9. The CDR3 contains 15 residues. CDR3 in amino acids: CASSSPEGARYEQYF. The CDR3 DNA reads TGTGCCAGCAGTTCTCCCGAGGGGGCACGCTACGAGCAGTACTTC.

V usage is TRBV6-1 and J usage is TRBJ2-3; D might be TRBD1 (5 bases). The CDR3 consists of 14 residues. The germline V and J ends were trimmed by 7 bases and 0 bases, with 11 bases remaining between them. The germline gives CDR1 MNHNS, CDR2 SASEGT. The CDR3 DNA follows: TGTGCCAGCACCGAAGGGGCTAGCACAGATACGCAGTATTTT. It codes for CASTEGASTDTQYF.

The chain joins TRBV5-4 to TRBJ2-7; maybe TRBD2 (6 bases). Germline loops: CDR1 SGHNT, CDR2 YYREEE (reference sequence). Trimming took off 2 bases at V and 2 bases at J, with 14 bases between the two ends. The CDR3 is 15 amino acids. In DNA, the CDR3 is TGTGCCAGCAGCTTTACCGGGACTGCAGCCTACGAGCAGTACTTC. Its protein product is CASSFTGTAAYEQYF.

In this sample, this clone turned up a few times. The DNA of the CDR3 is TGTGCCAGCAGCCCTGATAGGGCTAGCGTGTATTTT. Encoded protein: CASSPDRASVYF. The chain joins TRBV4-2 to TRBJ2-3; D is perhaps TRBD2 (6 bases). The CDR3 consists of 12 residues. Germline CDR1 LGHNA, CDR2 YNFKEQ. Trimming removed 4 bases from V and 14 bases from J, with 16 bases in between.